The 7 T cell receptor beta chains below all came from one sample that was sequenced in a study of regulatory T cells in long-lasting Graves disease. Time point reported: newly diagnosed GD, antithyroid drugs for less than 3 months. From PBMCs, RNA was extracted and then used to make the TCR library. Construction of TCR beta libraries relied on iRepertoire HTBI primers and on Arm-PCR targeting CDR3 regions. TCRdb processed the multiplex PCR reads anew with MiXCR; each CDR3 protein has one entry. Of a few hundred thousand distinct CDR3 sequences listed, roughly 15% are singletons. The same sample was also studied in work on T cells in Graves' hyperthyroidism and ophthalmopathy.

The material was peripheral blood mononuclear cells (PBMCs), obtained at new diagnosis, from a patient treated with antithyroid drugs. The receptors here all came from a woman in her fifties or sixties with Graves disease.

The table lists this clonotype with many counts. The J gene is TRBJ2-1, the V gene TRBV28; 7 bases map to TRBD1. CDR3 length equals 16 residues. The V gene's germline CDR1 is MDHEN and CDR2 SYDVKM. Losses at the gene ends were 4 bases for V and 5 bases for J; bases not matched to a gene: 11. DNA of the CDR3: TGTGCCAGCAGTTCGTTTAGTCTCGGGACAGACAATGAGCAGTTCTTC. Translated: CASSSFSLGTDNEQFF.

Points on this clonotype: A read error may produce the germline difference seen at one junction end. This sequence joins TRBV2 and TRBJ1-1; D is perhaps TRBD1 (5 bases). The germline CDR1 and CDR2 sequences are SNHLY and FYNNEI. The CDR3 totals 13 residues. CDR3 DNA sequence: TGTGCCAGCAGCTCCGACAGCGACACTGGAGCTTTCTTT. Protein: CASSSDSDTGAFF. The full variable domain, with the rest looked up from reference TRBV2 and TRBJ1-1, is EPEVTQTPSHQVTQMGQEVILRCVPISNHLYFYWYRQILGQKVEFLVSFYNNEISEKSEIFDDQFSVERPDGSNFTLKIRSTKLEDSAMYFCASSSDSDTGAFFGQGTRLTVV.

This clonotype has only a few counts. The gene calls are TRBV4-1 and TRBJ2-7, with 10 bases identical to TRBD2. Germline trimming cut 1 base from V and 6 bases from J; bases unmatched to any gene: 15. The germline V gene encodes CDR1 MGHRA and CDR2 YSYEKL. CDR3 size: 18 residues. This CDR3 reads CASSQGEFGGLAGVEQYF. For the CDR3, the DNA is TGCGCCAGCAGCCAAGGCGAGTTCGGCGGGCTAGCGGGAGTCGAGCAGTACTTC.

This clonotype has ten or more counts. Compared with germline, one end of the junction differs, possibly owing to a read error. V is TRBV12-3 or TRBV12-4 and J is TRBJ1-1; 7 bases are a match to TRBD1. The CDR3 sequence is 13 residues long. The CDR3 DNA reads TGCGCCAGCAGCTTGGGACAGTTTACTGAAGCTTTCTTT. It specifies CASSLGQFTEAFF.

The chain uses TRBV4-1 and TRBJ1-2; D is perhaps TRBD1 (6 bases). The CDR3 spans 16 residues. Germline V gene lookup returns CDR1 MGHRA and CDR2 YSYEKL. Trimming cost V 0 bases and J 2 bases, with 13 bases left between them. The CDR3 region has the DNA TGCGCCAGCAGCCAAGATACGCCGGACAGCAACTATGGCTACACCTTC. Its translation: CASSQDTPDSNYGYTF.

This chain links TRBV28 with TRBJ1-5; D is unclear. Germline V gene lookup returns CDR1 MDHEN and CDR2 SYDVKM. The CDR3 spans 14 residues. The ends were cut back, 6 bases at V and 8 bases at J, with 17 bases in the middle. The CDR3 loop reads CASRPLWADKPQHF. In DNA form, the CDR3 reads TGTGCCAGCAGACCCCTGTGGGCCGATAAGCCCCAGCATTTT.

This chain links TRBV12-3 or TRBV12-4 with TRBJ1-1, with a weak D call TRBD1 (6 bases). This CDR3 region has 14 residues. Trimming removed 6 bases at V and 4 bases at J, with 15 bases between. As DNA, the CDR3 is TGTGCCAGCAGCCGCTCCACAGGGTTCACTGAAGCTTTCTTT. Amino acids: CASSRSTGFTEAFF.